This is a list of T cell receptor beta chains from one sample in a study of T cell responses to AZD1222 COVID-19 vaccine. Profiled with immunoSEQ multiplex PCR; TCRdb holds only in-frame clones, not every one. The sample has about 81,000 clones; under 95% are singletons. The sequencing here drew on peripheral blood, taken 28 days after the second AZD1222 dose. The receptor source for this set is an adult who received the AZD1222 COVID-19 vaccine. CDR3s include the opening cysteine and the closing phenylalanine or tryptophan. A D gene is named only where the DNA matches it firmly. Clone size is given for some rows only: seen once, a few or many times, or a class if the clone is expanded.

D	V	size	J	CDR3	DNA
NA	TRBV19	NA	TRBJ1-5	CASSTPGAVSNQPQHF	TGTGCCAGTAGTACCCCAGGGGCGGTAAGCAATCAGCCCCAGCATTTT
NA	TRBV7-8	NA	TRBJ2-5	CASSLVAGEETQYF	TGTGCCAGCAGCTTAGTGGCAGGGGAAGAGACCCAGTACTTC
NA	TRBV5-1	NA	TRBJ1-2	CASSSARANYGYTF	TGCGCCAGCAGCTCGGCGAGGGCTAACTATGGCTACACCTTC
TRBD1	TRBV27	once	TRBJ1-6	CASSPWTGRSSPLHF	TGTGCCAGCAGTCCGTGGACAGGGCGGTCTTCACCCCTCCACTTT
NA	TRBV7-6	NA	TRBJ2-5	CASSPKETQYF	TGTGCCAGCAGCCCCAAGGAGACCCAGTACTTC
NA	TRBV18	NA	TRBJ1-6	CASSPQESGSPLHF	TGTGCCAGCTCACCGCAGGAGTCTGGTTCACCCCTCCACTTT
NA	TRBV2	NA	TRBJ1-2	CASSEWDVSYGYTF	TGTGCCAGCAGTGAATGGGACGTGAGTTATGGCTACACCTTC
NA	TRBV24-1	NA	TRBJ1-2	CATSDPGRGDGYTF	TGTGCCACCAGTGACCCCGGAAGGGGTGATGGCTACACCTTC
NA	TRBV10-3	NA	TRBJ1-2	CAISRPGAYGYTF	TGTGCCATCAGTCGACCCGGAGCATATGGCTACACCTTC
TRBD2	TRBV6-1	once	TRBJ2-3	CASSEDGLAGGTQYF	TGTGCCAGCAGTGAAGATGGACTAGCGGGGGGTACGCAGTATTTT